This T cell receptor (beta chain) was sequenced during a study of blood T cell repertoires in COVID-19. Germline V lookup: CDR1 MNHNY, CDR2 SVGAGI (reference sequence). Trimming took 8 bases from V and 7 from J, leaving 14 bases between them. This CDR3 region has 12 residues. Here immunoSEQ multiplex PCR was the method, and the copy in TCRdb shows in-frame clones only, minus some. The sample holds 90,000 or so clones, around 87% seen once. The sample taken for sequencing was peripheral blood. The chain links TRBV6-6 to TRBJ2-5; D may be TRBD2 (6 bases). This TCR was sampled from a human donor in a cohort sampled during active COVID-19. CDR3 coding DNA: TGTGCCAGCTCCGGGCAGGGAGGGACCCAGTACTTC. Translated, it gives CASSGQGGTQYF.